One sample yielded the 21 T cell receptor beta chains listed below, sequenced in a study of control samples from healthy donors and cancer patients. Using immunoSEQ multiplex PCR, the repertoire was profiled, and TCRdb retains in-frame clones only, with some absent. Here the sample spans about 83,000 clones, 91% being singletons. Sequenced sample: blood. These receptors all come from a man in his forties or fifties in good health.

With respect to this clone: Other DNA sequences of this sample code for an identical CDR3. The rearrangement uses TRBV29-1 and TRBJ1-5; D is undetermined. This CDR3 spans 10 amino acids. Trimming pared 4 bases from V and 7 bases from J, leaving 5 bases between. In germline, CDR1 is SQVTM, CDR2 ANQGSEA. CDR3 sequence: CSVGDQPQHF. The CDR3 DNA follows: TGCAGCGTTGGTGACCAGCCCCAGCATTTT.

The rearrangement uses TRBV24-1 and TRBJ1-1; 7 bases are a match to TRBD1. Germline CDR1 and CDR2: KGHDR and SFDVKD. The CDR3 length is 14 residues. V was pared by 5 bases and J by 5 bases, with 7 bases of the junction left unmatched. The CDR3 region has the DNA TGTGCCACCAGTGGAGGCACAGGGGAGACTGAAGCTTTCTTT. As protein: CATSGGTGETEAFF.

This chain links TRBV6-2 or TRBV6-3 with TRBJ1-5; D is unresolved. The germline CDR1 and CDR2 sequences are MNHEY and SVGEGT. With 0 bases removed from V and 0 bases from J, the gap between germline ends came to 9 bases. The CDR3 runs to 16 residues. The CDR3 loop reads CASSYSMGFSNQPQHF. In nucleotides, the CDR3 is TGTGCCAGCAGTTACTCGATGGGTTTTAGCAATCAGCCCCAGCATTTT.

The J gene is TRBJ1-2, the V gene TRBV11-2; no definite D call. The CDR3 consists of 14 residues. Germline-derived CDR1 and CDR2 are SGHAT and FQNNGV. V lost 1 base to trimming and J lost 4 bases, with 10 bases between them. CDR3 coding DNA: TGTGCCAGCAGCTTAGGCGTAGGCAGCTATGGCTACACCTTC. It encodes CASSLGVGSYGYTF.

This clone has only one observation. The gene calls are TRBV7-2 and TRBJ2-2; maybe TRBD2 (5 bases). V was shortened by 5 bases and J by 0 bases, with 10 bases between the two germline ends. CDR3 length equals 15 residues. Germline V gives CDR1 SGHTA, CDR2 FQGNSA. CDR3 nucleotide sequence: TGTGCCAGCAGCCTCGGACTCGCGAACACCGGGGAGCTGTTTTTT. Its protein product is CASSLGLANTGELFF.

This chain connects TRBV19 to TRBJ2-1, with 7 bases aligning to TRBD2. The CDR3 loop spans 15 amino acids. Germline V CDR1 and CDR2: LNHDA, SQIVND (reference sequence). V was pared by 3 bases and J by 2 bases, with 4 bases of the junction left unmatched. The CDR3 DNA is TGTGCCAGTAGTATCGGCGGGGGTGCCTACAATGAGCAGTTCTTC. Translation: CASSIGGGAYNEQFF.

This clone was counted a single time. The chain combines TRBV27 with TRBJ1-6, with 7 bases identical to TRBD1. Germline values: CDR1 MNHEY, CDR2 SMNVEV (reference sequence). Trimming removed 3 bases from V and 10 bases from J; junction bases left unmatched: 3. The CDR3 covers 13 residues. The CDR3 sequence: CASSFTGDSPLHF. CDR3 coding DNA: TGTGCCAGCAGTTTTACAGGGGACTCACCCCTCCACTTT.

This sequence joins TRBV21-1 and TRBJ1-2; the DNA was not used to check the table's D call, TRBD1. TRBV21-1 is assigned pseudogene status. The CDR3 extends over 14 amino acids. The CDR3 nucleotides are TGTGCCAGCAGCAAATCCCCCACAGGGGGTGGCTACACCTTC. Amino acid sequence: CASSKSPTGGGYTF.

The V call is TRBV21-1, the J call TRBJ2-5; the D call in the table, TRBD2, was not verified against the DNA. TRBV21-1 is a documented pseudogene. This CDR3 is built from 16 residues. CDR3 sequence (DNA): TGTGCCAGCAGCATGGTAAACGGGGAGGACCAAGAGACCCAGTACTTC. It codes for CASSMVNGEDQETQYF.

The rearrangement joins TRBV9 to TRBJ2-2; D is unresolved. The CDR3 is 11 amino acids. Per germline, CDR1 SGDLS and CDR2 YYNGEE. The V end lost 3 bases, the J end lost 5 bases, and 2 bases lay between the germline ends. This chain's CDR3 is CASSGTGELFF. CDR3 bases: TGTGCCAGCAGCGGTACCGGGGAGCTGTTTTTT.

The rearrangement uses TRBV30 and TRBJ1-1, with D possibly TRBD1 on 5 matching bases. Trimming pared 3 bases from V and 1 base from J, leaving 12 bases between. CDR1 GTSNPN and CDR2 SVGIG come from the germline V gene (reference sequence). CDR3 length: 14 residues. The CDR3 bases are TGTGCCTGGAGCGGGACCGGTTGGAACACTGAAGCTTTCTTT. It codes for CAWSGTGWNTEAFF.

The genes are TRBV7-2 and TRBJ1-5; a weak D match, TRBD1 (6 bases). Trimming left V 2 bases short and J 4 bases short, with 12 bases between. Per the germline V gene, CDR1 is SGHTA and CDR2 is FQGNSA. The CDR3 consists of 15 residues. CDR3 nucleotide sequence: TGTGCCAGCAGCTTATTCGGACAGACAAATCAGCCCCAGCATTTT. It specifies CASSLFGQTNQPQHF.

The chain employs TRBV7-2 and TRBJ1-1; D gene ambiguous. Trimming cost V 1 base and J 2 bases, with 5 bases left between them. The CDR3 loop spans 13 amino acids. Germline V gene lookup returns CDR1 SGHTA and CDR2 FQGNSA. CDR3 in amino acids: CASSLDPNTEAFF. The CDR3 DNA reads TGTGCCAGCAGCTTAGACCCCAACACTGAAGCTTTCTTT.

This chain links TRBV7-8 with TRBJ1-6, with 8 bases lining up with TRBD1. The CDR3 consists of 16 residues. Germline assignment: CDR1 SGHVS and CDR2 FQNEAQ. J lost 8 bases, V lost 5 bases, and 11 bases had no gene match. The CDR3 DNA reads TGTGCCAGCAGCCCCCGGACAGGGCAACCTCATTCACCCCTCCACTTT. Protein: CASSPRTGQPHSPLHF. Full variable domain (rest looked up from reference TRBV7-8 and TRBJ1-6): GAGVSQSPRYKVAKRGQDVALRCDPISGHVSLFWYQQALGQGPEFLTYFQNEAQLDKSGLPSDRFFAERPEGSVSTLKIQRTQQEDSAVYLCASSPRTGQPHSPLHFGNGTRLTVT.

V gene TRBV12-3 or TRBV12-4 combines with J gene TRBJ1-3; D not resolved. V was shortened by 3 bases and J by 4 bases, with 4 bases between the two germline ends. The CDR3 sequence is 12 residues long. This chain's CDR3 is CASSLWGNTIYF. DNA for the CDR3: TGTGCCAGCAGTTTGTGGGGAAACACCATATATTTT.

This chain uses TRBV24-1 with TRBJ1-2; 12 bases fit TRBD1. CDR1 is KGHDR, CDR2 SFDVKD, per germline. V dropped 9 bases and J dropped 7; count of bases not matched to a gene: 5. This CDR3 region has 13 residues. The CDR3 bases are TGTGCCACCGGGACAGGGGGCGCGTCTGGCTACACCTTC. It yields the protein CATGTGGASGYTF.

The CDR3 nucleotides are TGCGCCAGCAGCCCGAACACAGGCCCGGGGAACACCGGGGAGCTGTTTTTT. It specifies CASSPNTGPGNTGELFF. The chain employs TRBV5-1 and TRBJ2-2; D might be TRBD1 (5 bases). Trimming shortened V by 4 bases and J by 1 base, and 17 bases separated the two germline ends. The CDR3 is made up of 17 amino acids. Per the germline V gene, CDR1 is SGHRS and CDR2 is YFSETQ.

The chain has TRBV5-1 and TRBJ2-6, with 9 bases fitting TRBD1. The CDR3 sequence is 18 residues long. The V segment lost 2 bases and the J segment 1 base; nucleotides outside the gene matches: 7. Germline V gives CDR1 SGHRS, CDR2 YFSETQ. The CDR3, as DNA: TGCGCCAGCAGCTTATACGGGACAGGGTCATCTGGGGCCAACGTCCTGACTTTC. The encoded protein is CASSLYGTGSSGANVLTF.

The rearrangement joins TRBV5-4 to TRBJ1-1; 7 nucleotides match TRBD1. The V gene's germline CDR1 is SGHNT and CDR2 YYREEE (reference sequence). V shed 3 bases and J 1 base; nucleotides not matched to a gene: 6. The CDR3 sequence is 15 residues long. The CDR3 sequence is CASSSPDRWNTEAFF. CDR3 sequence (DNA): TGTGCCAGCAGCTCACCGGACAGGTGGAACACTGAAGCTTTCTTT.

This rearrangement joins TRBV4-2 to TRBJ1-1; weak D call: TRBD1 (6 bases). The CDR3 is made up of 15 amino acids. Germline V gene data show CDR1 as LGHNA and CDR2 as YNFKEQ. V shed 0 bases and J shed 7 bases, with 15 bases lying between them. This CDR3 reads CASSQESGGPFEAFF. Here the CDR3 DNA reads TGTGCCAGCAGCCAAGAAAGCGGGGGCCCGTTTGAAGCTTTCTTT.

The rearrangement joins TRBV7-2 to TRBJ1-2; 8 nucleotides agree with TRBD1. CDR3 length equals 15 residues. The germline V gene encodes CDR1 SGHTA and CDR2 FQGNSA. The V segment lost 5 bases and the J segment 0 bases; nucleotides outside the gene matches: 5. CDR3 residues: CASSPQGVSNYGYTF. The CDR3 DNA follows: TGTGCCAGCAGCCCACAGGGGGTATCTAACTATGGCTACACCTTC. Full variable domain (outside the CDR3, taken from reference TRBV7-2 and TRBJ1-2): GAGVSQSPSNKVTEKGKDVELRCDPISGHTALYWYRQSLGQGLEFLIYFQGNSAPDKSGLPSDRFSAERTGGSVSTLTIQRTQQEDSAVYLCASSPQGVSNYGYTFGSGTRLTVV.